Listed below are T cell receptor beta chains from one sample, sequenced in a study of blood T cell repertoires in COVID-19. Generated by immunoSEQ multiplex PCR, the TCRdb table keeps only in-frame clones and is missing some. The top ten hold approximately 2.1% of the sample, which has some 380,000 clones, over 75% seen once. Sequencing input: PBMCs or T cells enriched from blood (not recorded which). The receptors come from a woman aged 40 to 50 with acute COVID-19. CDR3s include the opening cysteine and the closing phenylalanine or tryptophan. D genes are given only for firm matches. Clone size appears in some rows only: once, few, many, or a class for an expanded clone.

v_gene	abundance	j_gene	d_gene	CDR3aa	CDR3nt
TRBV7-9	few	TRBJ1-1	-	CASSQQSTGATEAFF	TGTGCCAGCAGCCAACAATCGACAGGTGCCACTGAAGCTTTCTTT
TRBV4-2	-	TRBJ2-1	TRBD2	CASSQEASGGAVNEQFF	TGTGCCAGCAGCCAAGAGGCGAGCGGGGGGGCCGTAAATGAGCAGTTCTTC
TRBV11-2	once	TRBJ1-2	TRBD1	CASRGPGQGARGYTF	TGTGCCAGCAGGGGCCCGGGACAGGGGGCGCGGGGCTACACCTTC
TRBV11-3	-	TRBJ2-3	-	CASRVGDRTDTQYF	TGTGCCAGCAGGGTAGGGGATCGCACAGATACGCAGTATTTT
TRBV5-1	-	TRBJ1-4	-	CASSTRVGEKLFF	TGCGCCAGCAGCACTAGGGTGGGGGAAAAACTGTTTTTT
TRBV5-5	-	TRBJ2-7	TRBD2	CASSFPDQKASGGYEQYF	TGTGCCAGCAGCTTTCCCGACCAGAAGGCTAGCGGGGGATACGAGCAGTACTTC
TRBV30	-	TRBJ1-1	TRBD1	CAWRRTGGTEAFF	TGTGCCTGGAGAAGGACAGGGGGCACTGAAGCTTTCTTT
TRBV6-2/TRBV6-3	once	TRBJ1-5	-	CASSYSKDTIFGQPQHF	TGTGCCAGCAGTTACTCGAAGGACACCATATTTGGTCAGCCCCAGCATTTT
TRBV5-4	once	TRBJ2-6	TRBD2	CASSSVVTSGGRANVLTF	TGTGCCAGCAGCTCGGTGGTCACTAGCGGGGGAAGGGCCAACGTCCTGACTTTC
TRBV7-9	-	TRBJ1-3	-	CASSSPRGLGNTIYF	TGTGCCAGCAGCTCCCCCCGGGGATTGGGAAACACCATATATTTT
TRBV7-9	-	TRBJ1-1	-	CASSLVGGRRGTEAFF	TGTGCCAGCAGCTTAGTCGGGGGGCGACGGGGCACTGAAGCTTTCTTT
TRBV4-2	-	TRBJ2-2	-	CASSQGQSNTGELFF	TGTGCCAGCAGCCAAGGACAGTCGAACACCGGGGAGCTGTTTTTT
TRBV11-3	-	TRBJ2-7	-	CASSSKNYEQYF	TGTGCCAGCAGCTCTAAAAACTACGAGCAGTACTTC
TRBV5-1	once	TRBJ1-2	TRBD1	CASSRTGTNYGYTF	TGCGCCAGCAGCAGGACAGGTACTAACTATGGCTACACCTTC
TRBV7-2	-	TRBJ2-7	TRBD1	CASSLQGVSYEQYF	TGTGCCAGCAGCTTACAGGGGGTCTCCTACGAGCAGTACTTC
TRBV6-2/TRBV6-3	-	TRBJ2-1	-	CASSYPLLLAISNEQFF	TGTGCCAGCAGTTACCCTCTCTTGCTAGCGATTTCCAATGAGCAGTTCTTC
TRBV7-4	-	TRBJ1-5	-	CASSLVRGKYSNQPQHF	TGTGCCAGCAGCTTAGTCAGGGGAAAATATAGCAATCAGCCCCAGCATTTT
TRBV27	-	TRBJ1-3	-	CASSPGFSGNTIYF	TGTGCCAGCAGTCCGGGGTTCTCTGGAAACACCATATATTTT
TRBV6-5	many	TRBJ1-2	-	CASSYFRQPTNYGYTF	TGTGCCAGCAGTTACTTCCGACAGCCAACTAACTATGGCTACACCTTC
TRBV30	-	TRBJ1-1	-	CAWKRGGNTEAFF	TGTGCCTGGAAACGGGGGGGGAACACTGAAGCTTTCTTT
TRBV5-4	-	TRBJ2-5	TRBD2	CASSLGLLAGEQETQYF	TGTGCCAGCAGCTTGGGCCTACTGGCGGGGGAGCAAGAGACCCAGTACTTC
TRBV6-5	once	TRBJ2-5	TRBD2	CASSGLAVETQYF	TGTGCCAGCAGCGGACTAGCGGTAGAGACCCAGTACTTC
TRBV18	-	TRBJ2-7	-	CASSSRGDEQYF	TGTGCCAGCTCATCCAGGGGGGACGAGCAGTACTTC
TRBV5-1	-	TRBJ2-3	-	CASSTSGGPVDTQYF	TGCGCCAGCAGCACCTCCGGGGGGCCCGTAGATACGCAGTATTTT
TRBV6-5	-	TRBJ2-1	TRBD1	CASRGTGMDNEQFF	TGTGCCAGCAGAGGGACAGGAATGGACAATGAGCAGTTCTTC
TRBV19	-	TRBJ1-4	-	CASNPRYSYATNEKLFF	TGTGCCAGTAACCCTCGGTACTCTTATGCAACTAATGAAAAACTGTTTTTT
TRBV5-1	-	TRBJ2-7	-	CASSWGPPMSYEQYF	TGCGCCAGCAGCTGGGGGCCTCCTATGTCCTACGAGCAGTACTTC
TRBV6-5	-	TRBJ1-5	TRBD1	CASSTQGAGNQPQHF	TGTGCCAGCAGCACACAGGGGGCAGGCAATCAGCCCCAGCATTTT
TRBV6-5	-	TRBJ1-5	-	CASSLDRSNQPQHF	TGTGCCAGCAGTCTGGACAGAAGCAATCAGCCCCAGCATTTT
TRBV7-2	-	TRBJ1-2	-	CASSPPALYGYTF	TGTGCCAGCAGCCCCCCCGCACTCTATGGCTACACCTTC
TRBV6-5	-	TRBJ1-2	TRBD1	CASSPGQGAFYGYTF	TGTGCCAGCAGCCCGGGACAGGGGGCCTTCTATGGCTACACCTTC
TRBV19	-	TRBJ1-3	TRBD1	CASNADRGSGNTIYF	TGTGCCAGTAATGCAGACAGGGGGTCTGGAAACACCATATATTTT
TRBV24-1	-	TRBJ2-3	-	CATSDRTGTDTQYF	TGTGCCACCAGTGATCGGACAGGCACAGATACGCAGTATTTT
TRBV7-8	-	TRBJ1-4	-	CASSHFRGRVFEKLFF	TGTGCCAGCAGCCACTTCAGGGGTCGGGTGTTCGAAAAACTGTTTTTT
TRBV2	-	TRBJ1-4	-	CASSGAGREKLFF	TGTGCCAGCAGTGGGGCAGGGCGTGAAAAACTGTTTTTT
TRBV6-2/TRBV6-3	-	TRBJ1-2	-	CASSYGSGDYGYTF	TGTGCCAGCAGTTATGGTTCGGGGGACTATGGCTACACCTTC
TRBV6-5	-	TRBJ2-5	TRBD1	CASSYSGRGNVKTQYF	TGTGCCAGCAGTTACTCCGGCAGGGGGAATGTAAAGACCCAGTACTTC
TRBV6-5	-	TRBJ1-2	TRBD1	CASSYDRGDPNYGYTF	TGTGCCAGCAGTTACGACAGGGGGGACCCTAACTATGGCTACACCTTC
TRBV19	-	TRBJ2-7	-	CASSISDISSYEQYF	TGTGCCAGTAGTATTAGCGACATTAGCTCCTACGAGCAGTACTTC
TRBV20-1	once	TRBJ1-2	-	CSAAAIYGYTF	TGCAGTGCGGCGGCAATCTATGGCTACACCTTC
TRBV11-2	-	TRBJ1-5	-	CASSLDGTASGQPQHF	TGTGCCAGCAGCTTAGATGGCACCGCGAGCGGTCAGCCCCAGCATTTT
TRBV6-5	once	TRBJ1-3	TRBD1	CASRGTVKGTIYF	TGTGCCAGCAGGGGGACAGTAAAAGGCACCATATATTTT
TRBV4-2	-	TRBJ2-5	TRBD2	CASSQDPGGTQYF	TGTGCCAGCAGCCAAGACCCGGGGGGGACCCAGTACTTC
TRBV19	-	TRBJ1-2	TRBD1	CASSQGQGPNYGYTF	TGTGCCAGTAGTCAAGGACAGGGACCGAACTATGGCTACACCTTC
TRBV4-2	few	TRBJ2-7	-	CASSQGVGRVLEQYF	TGTGCCAGCAGCCAAGGGGTAGGGCGGGTCCTCGAGCAGTACTTC
TRBV4-2	-	TRBJ2-2	-	CASSTMGDRTNTGELFF	TGTGCCAGCAGCACAATGGGCGACCGGACGAACACCGGGGAGCTGTTTTTT
TRBV6-5	-	TRBJ1-3	-	CASQRTEGSGNTIYF	TGTGCCAGCCAGCGGACAGAAGGTTCTGGAAACACCATATATTTT
TRBV7-2	-	TRBJ2-2	-	CASSLNVVGVTGELFF	TGTGCCAGCAGCTTAAATGTGGTCGGGGTTACCGGGGAGCTGTTTTTT
TRBV12-3/TRBV12-4	-	TRBJ2-3	-	CASSAPRQDTQYF	TGTGCCAGCAGCGCCCCGCGCCAAGATACGCAGTATTTT
TRBV5-1	-	TRBJ1-2	TRBD1	CASTPLQGYGYTF	TGCGCCAGCACTCCATTACAGGGGTATGGCTACACCTTC
TRBV27	-	TRBJ1-5	TRBD1	CASSLGTGGYQPQHF	TGTGCCAGCAGTCTCGGGACAGGGGGATATCAGCCCCAGCATTTT
TRBV4-1	once	TRBJ1-3	TRBD1	CASSRVPGQGSGNTIYF	TGCGCCAGCAGCCGAGTTCCGGGACAGGGCTCTGGAAACACCATATATTTT
TRBV6-5	once	TRBJ1-1	TRBD1	CASRRGQGVTEAFF	TGTGCCAGCAGGCGAGGACAGGGGGTGACTGAAGCTTTCTTT